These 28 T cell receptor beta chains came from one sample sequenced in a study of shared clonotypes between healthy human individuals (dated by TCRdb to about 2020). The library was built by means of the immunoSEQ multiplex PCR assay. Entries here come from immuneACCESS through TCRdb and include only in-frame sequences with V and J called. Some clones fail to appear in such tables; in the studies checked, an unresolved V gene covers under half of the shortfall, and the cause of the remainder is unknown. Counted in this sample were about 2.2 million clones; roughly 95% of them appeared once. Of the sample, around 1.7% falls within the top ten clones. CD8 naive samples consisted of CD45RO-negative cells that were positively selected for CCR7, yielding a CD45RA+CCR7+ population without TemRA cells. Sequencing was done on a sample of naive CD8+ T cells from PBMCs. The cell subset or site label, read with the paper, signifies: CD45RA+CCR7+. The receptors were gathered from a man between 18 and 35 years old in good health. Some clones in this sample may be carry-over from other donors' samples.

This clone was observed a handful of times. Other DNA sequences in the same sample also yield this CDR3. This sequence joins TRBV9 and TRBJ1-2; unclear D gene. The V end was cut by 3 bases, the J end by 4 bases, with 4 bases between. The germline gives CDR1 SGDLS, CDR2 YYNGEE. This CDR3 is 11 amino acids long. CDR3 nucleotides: TGTGCCAGCAGCGGTGTCTATGGCTACACCTTC. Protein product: CASSGVYGYTF.

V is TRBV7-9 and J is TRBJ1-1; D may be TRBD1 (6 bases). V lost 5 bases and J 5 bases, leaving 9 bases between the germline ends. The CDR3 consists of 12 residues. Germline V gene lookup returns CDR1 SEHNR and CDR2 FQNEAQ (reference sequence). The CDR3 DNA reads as TGTGCCAGCAGCGGGACAAGTACTGAAGCTTTCTTT. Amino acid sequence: CASSGTSTEAFF.

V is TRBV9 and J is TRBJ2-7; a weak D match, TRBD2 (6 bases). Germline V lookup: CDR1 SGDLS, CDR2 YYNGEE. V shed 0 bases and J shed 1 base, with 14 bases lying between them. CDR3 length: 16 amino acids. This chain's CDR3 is CASSVGLGGLSYEQYF. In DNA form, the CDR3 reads TGTGCCAGCAGCGTAGGCTTGGGAGGTCTGTCCTACGAGCAGTACTTC.

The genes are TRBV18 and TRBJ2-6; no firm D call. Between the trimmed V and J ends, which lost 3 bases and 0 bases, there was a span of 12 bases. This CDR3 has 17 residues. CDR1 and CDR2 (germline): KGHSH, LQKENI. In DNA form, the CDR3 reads TGTGCCAGCTCACCTCAACAGAGGTCCTCTGGGGCCAACGTCCTGACTTTC. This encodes CASSPQQRSSGANVLTF.

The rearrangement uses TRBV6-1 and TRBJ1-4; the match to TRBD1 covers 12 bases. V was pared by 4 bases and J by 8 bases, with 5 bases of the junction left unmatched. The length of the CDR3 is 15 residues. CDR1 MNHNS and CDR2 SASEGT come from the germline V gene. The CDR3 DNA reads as TGTGCCAGCAGTGCCCTCGGGACAGGGGGCGAAAAACTGTTTTTT. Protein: CASSALGTGGEKLFF.

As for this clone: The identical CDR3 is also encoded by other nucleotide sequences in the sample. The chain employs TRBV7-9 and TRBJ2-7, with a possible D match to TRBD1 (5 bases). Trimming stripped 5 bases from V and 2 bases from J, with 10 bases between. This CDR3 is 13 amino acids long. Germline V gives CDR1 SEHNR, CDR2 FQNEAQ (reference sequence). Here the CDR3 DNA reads TGTGCCAGCAGCCAGGGCGGAACCTACGAGCAGTACTTC. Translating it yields CASSQGGTYEQYF.

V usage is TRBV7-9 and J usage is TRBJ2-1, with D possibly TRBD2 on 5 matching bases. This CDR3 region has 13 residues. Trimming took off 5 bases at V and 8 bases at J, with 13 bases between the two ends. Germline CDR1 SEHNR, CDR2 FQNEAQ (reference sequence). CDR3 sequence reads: CASSTRLEDEQFF. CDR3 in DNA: TGTGCCAGCAGCACCCGACTGGAGGATGAGCAGTTCTTC.

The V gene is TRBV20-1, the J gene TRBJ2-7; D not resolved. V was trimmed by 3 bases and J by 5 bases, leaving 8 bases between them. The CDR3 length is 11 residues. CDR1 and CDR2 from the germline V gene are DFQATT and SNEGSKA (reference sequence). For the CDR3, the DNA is TGCAGTGCTAGTAAGGGTGACGAGCAGTACTTC. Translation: CSASKGDEQYF.

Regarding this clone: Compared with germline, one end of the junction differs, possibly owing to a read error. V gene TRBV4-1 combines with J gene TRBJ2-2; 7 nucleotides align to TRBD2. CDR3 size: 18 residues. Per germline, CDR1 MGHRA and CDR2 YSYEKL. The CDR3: CASNQIYWASGGTGELFF. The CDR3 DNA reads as TGCGCCAGCAACCAAATATATTGGGCTAGCGGTGGGACCGGGGAGCTGTTTTTT.

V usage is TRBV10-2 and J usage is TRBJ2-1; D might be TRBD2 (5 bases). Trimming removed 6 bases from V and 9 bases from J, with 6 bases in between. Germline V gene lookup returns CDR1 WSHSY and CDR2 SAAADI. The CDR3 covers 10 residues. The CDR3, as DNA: TGCGCCAGCAGGGACTTTGAGCAGTTCTTC. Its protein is CASRDFEQFF.

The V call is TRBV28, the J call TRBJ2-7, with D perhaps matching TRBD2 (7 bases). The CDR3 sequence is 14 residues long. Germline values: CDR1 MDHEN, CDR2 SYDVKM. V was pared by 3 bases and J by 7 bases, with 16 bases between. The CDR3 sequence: CASSFIGGAEEQYF. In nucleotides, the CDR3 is TGTGCCAGCAGTTTTATAGGGGGGGCAGAAGAGCAGTACTTC.

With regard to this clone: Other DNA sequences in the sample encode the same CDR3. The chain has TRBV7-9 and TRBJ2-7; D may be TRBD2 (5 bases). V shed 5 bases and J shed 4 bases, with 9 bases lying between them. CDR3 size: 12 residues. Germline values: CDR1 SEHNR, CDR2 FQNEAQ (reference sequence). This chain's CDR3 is CASSPTGYEQYF. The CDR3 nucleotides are TGTGCCAGCAGCCCGACGGGATACGAGCAGTACTTC.

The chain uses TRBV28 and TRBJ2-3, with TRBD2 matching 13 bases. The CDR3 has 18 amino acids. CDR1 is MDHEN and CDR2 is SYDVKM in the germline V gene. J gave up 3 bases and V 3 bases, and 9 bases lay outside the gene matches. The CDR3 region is CASSFVGLAGPGTDTQYF. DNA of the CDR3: TGTGCCAGCAGTTTTGTGGGACTAGCGGGACCTGGGACAGATACGCAGTATTTT.

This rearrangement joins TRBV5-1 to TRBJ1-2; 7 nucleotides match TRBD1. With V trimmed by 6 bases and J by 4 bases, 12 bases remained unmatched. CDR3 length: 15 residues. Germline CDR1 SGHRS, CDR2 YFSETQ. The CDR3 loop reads CASKGAGFDVYGYTF. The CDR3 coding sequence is TGCGCCAGCAAGGGGGCGGGTTTTGACGTCTATGGCTACACCTTC.

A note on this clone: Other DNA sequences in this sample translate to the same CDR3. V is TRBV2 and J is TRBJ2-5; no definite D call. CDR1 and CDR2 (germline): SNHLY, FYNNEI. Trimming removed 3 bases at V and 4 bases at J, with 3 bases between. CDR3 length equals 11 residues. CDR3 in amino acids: CASSEGETQYF. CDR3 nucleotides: TGTGCCAGCAGTGAGGGAGAGACCCAGTACTTC.

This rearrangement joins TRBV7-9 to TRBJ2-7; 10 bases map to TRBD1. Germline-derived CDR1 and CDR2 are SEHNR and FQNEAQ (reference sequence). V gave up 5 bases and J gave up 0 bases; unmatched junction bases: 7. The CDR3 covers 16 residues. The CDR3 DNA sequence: TGTGCCAGCAGCCTGACAGGGGGCGATCTCTCCTACGAGCAGTACTTC. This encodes CASSLTGGDLSYEQYF.

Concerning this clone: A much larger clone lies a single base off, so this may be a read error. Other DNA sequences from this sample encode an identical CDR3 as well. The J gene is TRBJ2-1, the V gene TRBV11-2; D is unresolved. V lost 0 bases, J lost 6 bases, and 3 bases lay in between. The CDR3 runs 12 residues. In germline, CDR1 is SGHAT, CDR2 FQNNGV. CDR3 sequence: CASSLEGNEQFF. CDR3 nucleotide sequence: TGTGCCAGCAGCTTAGAGGGCAATGAGCAGTTCTTC.

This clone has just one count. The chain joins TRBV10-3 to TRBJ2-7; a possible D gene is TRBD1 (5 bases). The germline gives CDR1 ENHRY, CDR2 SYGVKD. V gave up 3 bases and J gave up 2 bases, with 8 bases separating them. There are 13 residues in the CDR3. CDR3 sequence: CAISDHRTYEQYF. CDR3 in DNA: TGTGCCATCAGTGACCACAGGACCTACGAGCAGTACTTC.

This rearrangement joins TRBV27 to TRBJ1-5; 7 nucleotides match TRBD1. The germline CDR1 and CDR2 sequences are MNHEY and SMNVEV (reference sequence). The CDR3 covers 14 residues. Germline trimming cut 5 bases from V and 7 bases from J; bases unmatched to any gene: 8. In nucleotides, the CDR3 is TGTGCCAGCAGTGTTACCAGGGGGGGACAGCCCCAGCATTTT. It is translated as CASSVTRGGQPQHF.

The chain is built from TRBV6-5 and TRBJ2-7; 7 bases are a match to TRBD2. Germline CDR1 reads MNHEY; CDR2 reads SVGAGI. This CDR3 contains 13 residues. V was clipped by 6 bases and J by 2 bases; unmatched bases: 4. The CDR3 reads CASRPGLAYEQYF. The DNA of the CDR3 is TGTGCCAGCAGACCCGGACTAGCCTACGAGCAGTACTTC.

In DNA, the CDR3 is TGTGCCAGCAGTTTATCGGCAGGGGTTTCTTTCTATGGCTACACCTTC. This gives the protein CASSLSAGVSFYGYTF. The chain joins TRBV27 to TRBJ1-2; D is possibly TRBD1 (6 bases). This CDR3 spans 16 amino acids. Trimming removed 0 bases at V and 4 bases at J, with 15 bases between. From germline, CDR1 is MNHEY and CDR2 SMNVEV (reference sequence).

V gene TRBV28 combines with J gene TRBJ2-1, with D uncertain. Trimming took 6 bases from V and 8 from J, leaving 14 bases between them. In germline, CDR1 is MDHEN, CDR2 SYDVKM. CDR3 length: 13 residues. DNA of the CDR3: TGTGCCAGCAGGCCGATGGTTGAGGATGAGCAGTTCTTC. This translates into CASRPMVEDEQFF.

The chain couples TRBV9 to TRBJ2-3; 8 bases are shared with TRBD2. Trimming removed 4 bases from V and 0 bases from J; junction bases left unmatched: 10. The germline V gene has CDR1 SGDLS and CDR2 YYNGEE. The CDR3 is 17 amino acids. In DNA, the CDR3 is TGTGCCAGCAGCCAAGGAAGGGGCGGGAGGAGCACAGATACGCAGTATTTT. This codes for CASSQGRGGRSTDTQYF. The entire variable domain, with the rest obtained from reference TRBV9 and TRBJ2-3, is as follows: DSGVTQTPKHLITATGQRVTLRCSPRSGDLSVYWYQQSLDQGLQFLIQYYNGEERAKGNILERFSAQQFPDLHSELNLSSLELGDSALYFCASSQGRGGRSTDTQYFGPGTRLTVL.

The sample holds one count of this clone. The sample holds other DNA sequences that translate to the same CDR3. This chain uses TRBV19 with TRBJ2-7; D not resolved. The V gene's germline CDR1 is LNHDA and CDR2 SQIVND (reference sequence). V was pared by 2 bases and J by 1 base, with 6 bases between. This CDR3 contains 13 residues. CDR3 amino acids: CASSITASYEQYF. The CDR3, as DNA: TGTGCCAGTAGTATAACGGCGTCCTACGAGCAGTACTTC.

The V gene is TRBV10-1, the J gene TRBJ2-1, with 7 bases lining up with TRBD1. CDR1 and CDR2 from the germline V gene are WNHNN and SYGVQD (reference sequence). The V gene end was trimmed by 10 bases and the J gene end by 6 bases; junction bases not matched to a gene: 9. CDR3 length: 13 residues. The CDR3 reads CATSDRTGNEQFF. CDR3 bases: TGCGCCACCTCGGACAGGACGGGCAATGAGCAGTTCTTC.

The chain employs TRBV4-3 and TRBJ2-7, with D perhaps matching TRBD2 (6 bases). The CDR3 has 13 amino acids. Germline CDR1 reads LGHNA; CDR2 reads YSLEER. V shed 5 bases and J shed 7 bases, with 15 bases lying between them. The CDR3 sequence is CASSSGTRGEQYF. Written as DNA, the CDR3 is TGCGCCAGCAGCTCCGGGACTCGCGGGGAGCAGTACTTC.

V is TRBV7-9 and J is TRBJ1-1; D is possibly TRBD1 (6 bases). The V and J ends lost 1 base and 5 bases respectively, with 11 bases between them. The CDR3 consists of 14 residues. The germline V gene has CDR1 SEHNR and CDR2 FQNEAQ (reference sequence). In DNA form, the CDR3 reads TGTGCCAGCAGCTTAGAGGGGGTGTGGACTGAAGCTTTCTTT. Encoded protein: CASSLEGVWTEAFF. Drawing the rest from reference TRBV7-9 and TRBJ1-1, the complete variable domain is DTGVSQNPRHKITKRGQNVTFRCDPISEHNRLYWYRQTLGQGPEFLTYFQNEAQLEKSRLLSDRFSAERPKGSFSTLEIQRTEQGDSAMYLCASSLEGVWTEAFFGQGTRLTVV.

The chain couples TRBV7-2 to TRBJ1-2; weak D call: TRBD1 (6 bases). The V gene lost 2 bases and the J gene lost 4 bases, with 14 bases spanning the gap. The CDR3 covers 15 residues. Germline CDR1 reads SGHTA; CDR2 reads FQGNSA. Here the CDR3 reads CASSLNGTLVYGYTF. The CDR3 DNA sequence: TGTGCCAGCAGCTTAAACGGGACACTCGTCTATGGCTACACCTTC.